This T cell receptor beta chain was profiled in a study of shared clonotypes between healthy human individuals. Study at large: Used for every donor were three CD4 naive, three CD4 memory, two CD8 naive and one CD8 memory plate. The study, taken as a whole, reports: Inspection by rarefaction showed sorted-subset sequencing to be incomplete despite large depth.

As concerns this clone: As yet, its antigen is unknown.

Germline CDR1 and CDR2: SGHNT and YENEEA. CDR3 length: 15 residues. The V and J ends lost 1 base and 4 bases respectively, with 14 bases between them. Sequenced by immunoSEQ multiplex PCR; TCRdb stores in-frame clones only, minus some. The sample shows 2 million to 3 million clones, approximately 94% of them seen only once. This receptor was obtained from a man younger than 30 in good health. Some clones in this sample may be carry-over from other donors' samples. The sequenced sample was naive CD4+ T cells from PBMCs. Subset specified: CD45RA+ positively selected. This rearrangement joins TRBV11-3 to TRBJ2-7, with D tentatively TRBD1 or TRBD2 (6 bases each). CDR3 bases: TGTGCCAGCAGCTTAGCATCGGGGGCGAGGTACGAGCAGTACTTC. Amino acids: CASSLASGARYEQYF.